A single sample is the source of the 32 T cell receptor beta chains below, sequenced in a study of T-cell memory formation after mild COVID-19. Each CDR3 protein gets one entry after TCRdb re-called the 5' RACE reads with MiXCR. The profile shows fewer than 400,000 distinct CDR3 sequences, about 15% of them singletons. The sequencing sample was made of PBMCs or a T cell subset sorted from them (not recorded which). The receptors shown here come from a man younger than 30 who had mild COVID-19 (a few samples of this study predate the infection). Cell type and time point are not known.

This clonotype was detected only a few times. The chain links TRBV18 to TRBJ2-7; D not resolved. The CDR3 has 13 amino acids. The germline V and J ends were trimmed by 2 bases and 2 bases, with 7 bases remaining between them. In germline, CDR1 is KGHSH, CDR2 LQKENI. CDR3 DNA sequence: TGTGCCAGCTCACCAGCGCTGGCCTACGAGCAGTACTTC. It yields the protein CASSPALAYEQYF.

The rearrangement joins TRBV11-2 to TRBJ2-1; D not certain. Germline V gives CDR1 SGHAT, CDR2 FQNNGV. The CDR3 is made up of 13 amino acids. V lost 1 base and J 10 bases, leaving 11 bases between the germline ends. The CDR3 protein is CASSLGVTREQFF. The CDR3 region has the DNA TGTGCCAGCAGCTTAGGGGTCACGCGGGAGCAGTTCTTC.

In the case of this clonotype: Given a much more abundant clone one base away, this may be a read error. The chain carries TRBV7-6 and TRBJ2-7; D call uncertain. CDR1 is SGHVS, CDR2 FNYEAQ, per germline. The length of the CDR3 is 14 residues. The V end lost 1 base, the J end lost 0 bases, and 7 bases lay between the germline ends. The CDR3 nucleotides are TGTGCCAGCAGCTTAGGCGTGAGCTCCTACGAGCAGTACTTC. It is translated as CASSLGVSSYEQYF.

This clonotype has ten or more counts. CDR3 in amino acids: CSVDGARHEQFF. The DNA of the CDR3 is TGCAGCGTTGACGGAGCGAGGCATGAGCAGTTCTTC. The genes are TRBV29-1 and TRBJ2-1, with D unclear. The CDR3 length is 12 residues. The V end lost 3 bases, the J end lost 8 bases, and 11 bases lay between the germline ends. Germline CDR1 and CDR2: SQVTM and ANQGSEA.

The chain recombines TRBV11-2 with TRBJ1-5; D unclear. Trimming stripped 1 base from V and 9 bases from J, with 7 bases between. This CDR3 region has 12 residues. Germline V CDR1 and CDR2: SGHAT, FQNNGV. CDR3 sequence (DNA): TGTGCCAGCAGCTTAGGGCTTGGGCCCCAGCATTTT. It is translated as CASSLGLGPQHF.

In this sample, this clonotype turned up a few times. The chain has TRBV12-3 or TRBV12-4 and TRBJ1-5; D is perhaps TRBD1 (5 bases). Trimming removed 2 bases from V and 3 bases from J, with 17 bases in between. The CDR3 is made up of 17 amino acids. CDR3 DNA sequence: TGTGCCAGCAGTTTAAGGTTCAGGGCCGCGCACAATCAGCCCCAGCATTTT. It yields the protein CASSLRFRAAHNQPQHF.

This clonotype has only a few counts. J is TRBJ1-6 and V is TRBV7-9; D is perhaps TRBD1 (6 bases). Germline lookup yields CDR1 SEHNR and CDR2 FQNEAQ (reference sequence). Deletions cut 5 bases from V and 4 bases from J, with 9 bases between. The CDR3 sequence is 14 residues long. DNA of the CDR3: TGTGCCAGCAGCCGACAGGCTTATAATTCACCCCTCCACTTT. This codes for CASSRQAYNSPLHF. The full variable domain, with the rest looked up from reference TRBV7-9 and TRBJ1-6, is DTGVSQNPRHKITKRGQNVTFRCDPISEHNRLYWYRQTLGQGPEFLTYFQNEAQLEKSRLLSDRFSAERPKGSFSTLEIQRTEQGDSAMYLCASSRQAYNSPLHFGNGTRLTVT.

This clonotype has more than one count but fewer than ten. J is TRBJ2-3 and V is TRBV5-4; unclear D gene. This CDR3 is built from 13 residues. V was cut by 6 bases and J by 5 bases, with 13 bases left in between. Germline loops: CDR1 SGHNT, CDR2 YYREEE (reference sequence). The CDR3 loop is CASTDVSLDTQYF. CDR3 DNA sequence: TGTGCCAGCACCGACGTTAGCTTAGATACGCAGTATTTT. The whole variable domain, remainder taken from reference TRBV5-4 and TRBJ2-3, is ETGVTQSPTHLIKTRGQQVTLRCSSQSGHNTVSWYQQALGQGPQFIFQYYREEENGRGNFPPRFSGLQFPNYSSELNVNALELDDSALYLCASTDVSLDTQYFGPGTRLTVL.

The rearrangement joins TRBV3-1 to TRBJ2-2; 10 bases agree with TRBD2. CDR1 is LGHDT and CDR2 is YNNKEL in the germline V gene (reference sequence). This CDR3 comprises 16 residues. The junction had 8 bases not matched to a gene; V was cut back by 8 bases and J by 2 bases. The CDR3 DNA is TGTGCCAGCGCCAGAAGGACTAGCGGAAACACCGGGGAGCTGTTTTTT. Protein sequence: CASARRTSGNTGELFF.

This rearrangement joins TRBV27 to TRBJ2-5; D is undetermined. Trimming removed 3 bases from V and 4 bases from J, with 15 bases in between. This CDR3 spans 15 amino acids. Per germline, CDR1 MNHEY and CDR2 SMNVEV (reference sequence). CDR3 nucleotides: TGTGCCAGCAGTTTCACTACGTTAGGACGAGAGACCCAGTACTTC. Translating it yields CASSFTTLGRETQYF.

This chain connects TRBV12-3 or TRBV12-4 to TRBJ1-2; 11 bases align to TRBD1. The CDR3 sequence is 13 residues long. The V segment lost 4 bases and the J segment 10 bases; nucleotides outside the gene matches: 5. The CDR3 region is CASSYRTGGDYTF. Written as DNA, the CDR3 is TGTGCCAGCAGTTACCGGACAGGGGGCGACTACACCTTC.

The chain's CDR3 is CASRLGGCHNVQYV. CDR3 nucleotide sequence: TGTGCAAGTCGCTTAGGAGGGTGCCATAATGTGCAGTACGTC. The gene calls are TRBV12-2 and TRBJ2-7; the table's D call of TRBD2 was not tested on the DNA. TRBV12-2 is termed a pseudogene. This CDR3 is 14 amino acids long.

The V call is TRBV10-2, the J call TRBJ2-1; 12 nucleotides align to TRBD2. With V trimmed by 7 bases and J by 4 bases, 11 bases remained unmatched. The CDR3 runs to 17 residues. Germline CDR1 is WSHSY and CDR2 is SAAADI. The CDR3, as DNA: TGCGCCAGCACTCACACTGGACTAGCGGGGTTATACAATGAGCAGTTCTTC. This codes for CASTHTGLAGLYNEQFF.

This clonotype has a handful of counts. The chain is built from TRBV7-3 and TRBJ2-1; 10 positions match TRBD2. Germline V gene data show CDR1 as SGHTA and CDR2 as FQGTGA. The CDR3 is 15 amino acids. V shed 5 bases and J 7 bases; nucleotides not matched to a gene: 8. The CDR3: CASSLQSGGANEQFF. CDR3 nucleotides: TGTGCCAGCAGCCTACAAAGCGGGGGGGCGAATGAGCAGTTCTTC.

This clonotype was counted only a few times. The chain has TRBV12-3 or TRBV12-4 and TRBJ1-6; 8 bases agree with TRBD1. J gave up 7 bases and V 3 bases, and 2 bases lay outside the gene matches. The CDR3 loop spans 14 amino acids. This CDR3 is CASSFDRGNSPLHF. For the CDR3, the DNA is TGTGCCAGCAGTTTCGACAGGGGCAATTCACCCCTCCACTTT.

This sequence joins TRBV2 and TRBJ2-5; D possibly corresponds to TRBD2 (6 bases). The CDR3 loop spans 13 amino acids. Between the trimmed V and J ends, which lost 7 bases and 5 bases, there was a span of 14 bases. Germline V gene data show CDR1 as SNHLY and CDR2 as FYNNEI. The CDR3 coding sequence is TGTGCCAGCACCCTCCGGGGGTGGGAGACCCAGTACTTC. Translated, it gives CASTLRGWETQYF.

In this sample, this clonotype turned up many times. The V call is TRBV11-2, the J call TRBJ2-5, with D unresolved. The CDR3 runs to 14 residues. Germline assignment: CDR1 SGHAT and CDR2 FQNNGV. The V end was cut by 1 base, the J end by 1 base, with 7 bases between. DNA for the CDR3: TGTGCCAGCAGCTTAGGGCGGATCCAAGAGACCCAGTACTTC. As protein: CASSLGRIQETQYF.

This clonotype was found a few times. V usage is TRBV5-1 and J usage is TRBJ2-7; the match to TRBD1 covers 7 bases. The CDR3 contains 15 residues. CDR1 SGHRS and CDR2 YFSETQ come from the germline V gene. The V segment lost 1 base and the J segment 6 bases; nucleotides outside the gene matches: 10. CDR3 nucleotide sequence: TGCGCCAGCAGCTTGAGACAGGGCGGACTTAGCGAGCAGTACGTC. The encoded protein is CASSLRQGGLSEQYV.

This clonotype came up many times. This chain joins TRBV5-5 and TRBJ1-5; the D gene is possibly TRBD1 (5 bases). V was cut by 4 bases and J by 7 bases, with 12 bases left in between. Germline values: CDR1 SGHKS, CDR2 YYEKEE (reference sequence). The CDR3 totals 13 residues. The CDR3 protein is CASSLTRGQPQHF. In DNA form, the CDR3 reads TGTGCCAGCAGCCTTACTCGGGGGCAGCCCCAGCATTTT.

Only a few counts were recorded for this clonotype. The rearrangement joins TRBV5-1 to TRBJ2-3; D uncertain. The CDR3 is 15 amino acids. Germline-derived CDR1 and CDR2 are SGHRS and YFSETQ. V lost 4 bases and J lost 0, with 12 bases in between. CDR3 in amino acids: CASSPVGFSTDTQYF. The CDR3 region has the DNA TGCGCCAGCAGCCCGGTCGGGTTTAGCACAGATACGCAGTATTTT.

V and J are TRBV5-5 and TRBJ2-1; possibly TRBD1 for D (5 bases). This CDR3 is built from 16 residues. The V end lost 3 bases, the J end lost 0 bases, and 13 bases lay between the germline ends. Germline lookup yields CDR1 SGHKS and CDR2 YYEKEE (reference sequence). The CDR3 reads CASSSVRQSSYNEQFF. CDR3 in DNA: TGTGCCAGCAGCTCCGTGAGACAGAGCTCCTACAATGAGCAGTTCTTC.

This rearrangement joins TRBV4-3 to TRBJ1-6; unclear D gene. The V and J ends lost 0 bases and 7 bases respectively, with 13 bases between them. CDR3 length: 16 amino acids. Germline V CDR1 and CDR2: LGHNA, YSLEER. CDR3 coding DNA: TGCGCCAGCAGCCAAGATATTGGGGTTCGGAATTCACCCCTCCACTTT. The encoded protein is CASSQDIGVRNSPLHF.

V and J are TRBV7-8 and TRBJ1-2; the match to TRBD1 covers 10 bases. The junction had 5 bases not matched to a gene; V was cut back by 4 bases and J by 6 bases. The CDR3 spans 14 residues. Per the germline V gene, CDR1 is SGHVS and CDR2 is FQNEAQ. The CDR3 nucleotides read TGTGCCAGCAGCTCTCTGACAGGGGGCAATGGCTACACCTTC. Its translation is CASSSLTGGNGYTF.

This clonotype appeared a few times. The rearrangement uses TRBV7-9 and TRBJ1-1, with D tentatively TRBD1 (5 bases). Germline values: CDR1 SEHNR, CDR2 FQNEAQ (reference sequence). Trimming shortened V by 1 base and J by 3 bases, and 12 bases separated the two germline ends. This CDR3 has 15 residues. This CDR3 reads CASSLGARGDTEAFF. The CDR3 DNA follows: TGTGCCAGCAGCTTAGGAGCTCGGGGCGACACTGAAGCTTTCTTT.

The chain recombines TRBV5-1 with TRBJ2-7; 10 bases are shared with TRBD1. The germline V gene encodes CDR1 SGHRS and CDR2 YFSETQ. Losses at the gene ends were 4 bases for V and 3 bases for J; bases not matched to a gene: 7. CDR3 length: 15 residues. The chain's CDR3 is CASSRGGTGDYEQYF. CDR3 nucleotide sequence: TGCGCCAGCAGCCGCGGGGGGACAGGGGACTACGAGCAGTACTTC.

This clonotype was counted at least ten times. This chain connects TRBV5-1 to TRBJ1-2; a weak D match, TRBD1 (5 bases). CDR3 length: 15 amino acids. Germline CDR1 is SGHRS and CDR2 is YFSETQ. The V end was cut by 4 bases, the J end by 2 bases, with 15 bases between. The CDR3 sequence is CASSAQGRGNYGYTF. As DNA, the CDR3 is TGCGCCAGCAGCGCGCAGGGCCGAGGAAACTATGGCTACACCTTC.

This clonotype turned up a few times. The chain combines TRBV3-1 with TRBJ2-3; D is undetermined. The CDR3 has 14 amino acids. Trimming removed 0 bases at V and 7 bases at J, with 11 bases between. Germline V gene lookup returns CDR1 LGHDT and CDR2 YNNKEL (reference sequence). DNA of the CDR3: TGTGCCAGCAGCCAAGACCGAGAAATCCATACGCAGTATTTT. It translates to CASSQDREIHTQYF.

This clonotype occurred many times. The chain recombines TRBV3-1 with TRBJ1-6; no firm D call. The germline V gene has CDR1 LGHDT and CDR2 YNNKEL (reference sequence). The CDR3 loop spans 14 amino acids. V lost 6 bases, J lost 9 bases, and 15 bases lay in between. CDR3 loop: CASSRQTLGSPLHF. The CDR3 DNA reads TGTGCCAGCAGTCGACAAACCCTCGGTTCACCCCTCCACTTT.

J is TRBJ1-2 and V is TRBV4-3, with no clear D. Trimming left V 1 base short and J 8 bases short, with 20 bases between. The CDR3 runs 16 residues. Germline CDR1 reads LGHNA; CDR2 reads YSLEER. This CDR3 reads CASSQASLMDGSGYTF. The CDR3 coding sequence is TGCGCCAGCAGCCAAGCCTCCTTGATGGACGGGAGCGGCTACACCTTC.

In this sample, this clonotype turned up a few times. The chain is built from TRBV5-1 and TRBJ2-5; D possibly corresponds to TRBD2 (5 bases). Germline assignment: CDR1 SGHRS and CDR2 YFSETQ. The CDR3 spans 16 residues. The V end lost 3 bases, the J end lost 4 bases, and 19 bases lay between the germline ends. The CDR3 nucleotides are TGCGCCAGCAGCTCACTCGGACTCTCCGGTGGAGAGACCCAGTACTTC. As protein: CASSSLGLSGGETQYF.

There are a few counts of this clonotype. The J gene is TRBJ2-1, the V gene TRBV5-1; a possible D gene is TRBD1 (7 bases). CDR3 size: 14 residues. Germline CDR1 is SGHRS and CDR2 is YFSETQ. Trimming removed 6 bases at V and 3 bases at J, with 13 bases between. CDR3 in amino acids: CASTGTAGYNEQFF. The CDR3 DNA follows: TGCGCCAGCACCGGGACAGCGGGCTACAATGAGCAGTTCTTC. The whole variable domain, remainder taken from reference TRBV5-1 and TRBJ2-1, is KAGVTQTPRYLIKTRGQQVTLSCSPISGHRSVSWYQQTPGQGLQFLFEYFSETQRNKGNFPGRFSGRQFSNSRSEMNVSTLELGDSALYLCASTGTAGYNEQFFGPGTRLTVL.

CDR3 amino acids: CASSLVGAAQETQYF. In DNA form, the CDR3 reads TGTGCCAGCAGCTTAGTTGGGGCTGCCCAAGAGACCCAGTACTTC. This chain uses TRBV7-2 with TRBJ2-5, with TRBD1 as a possible D gene (5 bases). CDR1 SGHTA and CDR2 FQGNSA come from the germline V gene. The CDR3 has 15 amino acids. V lost 1 base and J lost 1, with 10 bases in between.